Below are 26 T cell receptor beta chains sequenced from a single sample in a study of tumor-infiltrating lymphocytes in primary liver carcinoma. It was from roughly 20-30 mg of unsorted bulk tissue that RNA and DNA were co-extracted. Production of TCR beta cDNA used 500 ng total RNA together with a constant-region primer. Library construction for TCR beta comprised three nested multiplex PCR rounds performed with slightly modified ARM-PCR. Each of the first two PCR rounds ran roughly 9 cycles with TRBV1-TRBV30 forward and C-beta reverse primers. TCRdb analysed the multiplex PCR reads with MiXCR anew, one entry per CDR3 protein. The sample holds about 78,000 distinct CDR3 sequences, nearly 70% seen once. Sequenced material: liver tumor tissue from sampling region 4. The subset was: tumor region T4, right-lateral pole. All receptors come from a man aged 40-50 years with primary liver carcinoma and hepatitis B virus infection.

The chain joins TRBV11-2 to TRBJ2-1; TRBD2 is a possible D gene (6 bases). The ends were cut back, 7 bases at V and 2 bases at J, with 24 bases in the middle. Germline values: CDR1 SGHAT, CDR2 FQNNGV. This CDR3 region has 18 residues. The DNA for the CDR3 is TGTGCCAGCAACTTTCCTCGACTAGTGGGAGTACCCTACAATGAGCAGTTCTTC. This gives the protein CASNFPRLVGVPYNEQFF.

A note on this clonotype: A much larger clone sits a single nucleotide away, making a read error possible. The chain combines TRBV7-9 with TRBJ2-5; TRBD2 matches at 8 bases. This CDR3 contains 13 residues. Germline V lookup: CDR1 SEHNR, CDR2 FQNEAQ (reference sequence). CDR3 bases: TGTGACAGCAGCTTCGGACTAGCTCAGACCCAGTACTTC. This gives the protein CDSSFGLAQTQYF.

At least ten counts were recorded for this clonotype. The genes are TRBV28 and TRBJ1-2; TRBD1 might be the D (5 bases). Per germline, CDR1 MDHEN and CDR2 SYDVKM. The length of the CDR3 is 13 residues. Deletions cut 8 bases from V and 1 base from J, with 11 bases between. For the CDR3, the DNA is TGTGCCAGCTTAGGGACTCTTAACTATGGCTACACCTTC. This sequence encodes CASLGTLNYGYTF.

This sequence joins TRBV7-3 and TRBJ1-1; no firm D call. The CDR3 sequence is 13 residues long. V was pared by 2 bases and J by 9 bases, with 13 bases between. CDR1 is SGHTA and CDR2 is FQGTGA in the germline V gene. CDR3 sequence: CASSLVTESKAFF. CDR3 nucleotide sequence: TGTGCCAGCAGCTTAGTCACCGAATCTAAAGCTTTCTTT.

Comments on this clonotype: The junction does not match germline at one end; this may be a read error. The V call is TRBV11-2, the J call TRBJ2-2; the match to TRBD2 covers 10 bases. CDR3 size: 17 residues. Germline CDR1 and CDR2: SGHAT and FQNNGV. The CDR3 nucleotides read TGTGTCAGTAGCGGAGGACTAGCGGAGCAGAACACCGGGGAGTTGTTTTTT. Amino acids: CVSSGGLAEQNTGELFF.

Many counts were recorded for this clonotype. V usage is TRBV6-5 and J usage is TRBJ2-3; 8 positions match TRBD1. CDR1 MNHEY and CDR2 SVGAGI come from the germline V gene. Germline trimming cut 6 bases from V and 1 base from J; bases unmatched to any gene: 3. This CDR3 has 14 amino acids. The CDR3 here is CASSRGQGTDTQYF. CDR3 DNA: TGTGCCAGCAGCCGGGGACAGGGCACAGATACGCAGTATTTT.

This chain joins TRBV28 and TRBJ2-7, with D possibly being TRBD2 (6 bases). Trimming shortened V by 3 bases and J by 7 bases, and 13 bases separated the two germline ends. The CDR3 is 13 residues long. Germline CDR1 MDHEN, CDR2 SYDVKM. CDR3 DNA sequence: TGTGCCAGCAGTTTCGCGGGAAACAATGAGCAGTACTTC. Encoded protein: CASSFAGNNEQYF.

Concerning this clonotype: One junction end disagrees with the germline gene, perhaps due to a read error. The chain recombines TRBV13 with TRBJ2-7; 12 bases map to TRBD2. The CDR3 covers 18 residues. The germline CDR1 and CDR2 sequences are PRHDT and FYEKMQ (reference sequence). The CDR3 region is CVSSAPGLAGLSSYEQYF. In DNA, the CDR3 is TGTGTCAGCAGCGCCCCGGGACTAGCGGGCCTTAGTTCCTACGAGCAGTACTTC.

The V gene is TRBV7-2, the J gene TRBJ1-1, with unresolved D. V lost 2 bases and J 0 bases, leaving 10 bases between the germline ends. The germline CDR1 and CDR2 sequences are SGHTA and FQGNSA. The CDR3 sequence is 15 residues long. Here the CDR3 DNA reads TGTGCCAGCAGCTTATGGGCGCCTCTGAACACTGAAGCTTTCTTT. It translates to CASSLWAPLNTEAFF. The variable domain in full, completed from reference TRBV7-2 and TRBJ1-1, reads GAGVSQSPSNKVTEKGKDVELRCDPISGHTALYWYRQSLGQGLEFLIYFQGNSAPDKSGLPSDRFSAERTGGSVSTLTIQRTQQEDSAVYLCASSLWAPLNTEAFFGQGTRLTVV.

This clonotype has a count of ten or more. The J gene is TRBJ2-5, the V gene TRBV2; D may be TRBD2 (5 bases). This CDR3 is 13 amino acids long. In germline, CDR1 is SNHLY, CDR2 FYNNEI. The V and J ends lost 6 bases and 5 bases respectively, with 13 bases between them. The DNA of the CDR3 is TGTGCCAGCAGCCAATTGAGGGAGGAGACCCAGTACTTC. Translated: CASSQLREETQYF.

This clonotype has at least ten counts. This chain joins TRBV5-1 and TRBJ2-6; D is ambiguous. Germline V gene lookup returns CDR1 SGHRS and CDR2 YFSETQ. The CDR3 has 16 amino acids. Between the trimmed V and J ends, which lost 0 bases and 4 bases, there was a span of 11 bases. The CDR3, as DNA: TGCGCCAGCAGCTTGGACAGCATCATCGGGGCCAACGTCCTGACTTTC. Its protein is CASSLDSIIGANVLTF. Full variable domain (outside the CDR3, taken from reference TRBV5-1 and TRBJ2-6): KAGVTQTPRYLIKTRGQQVTLSCSPISGHRSVSWYQQTPGQGLQFLFEYFSETQRNKGNFPGRFSGRQFSNSRSEMNVSTLELGDSALYLCASSLDSIIGANVLTFGAGSRLTVL.

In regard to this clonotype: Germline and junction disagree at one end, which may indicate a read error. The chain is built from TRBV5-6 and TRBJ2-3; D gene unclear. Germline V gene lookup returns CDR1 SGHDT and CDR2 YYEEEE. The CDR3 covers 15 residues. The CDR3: CASSLALGPTDTQYF. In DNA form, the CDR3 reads TGCGCCAGCAGCTTGGCGTTAGGACCCACAGATACGCAGTATTTT.

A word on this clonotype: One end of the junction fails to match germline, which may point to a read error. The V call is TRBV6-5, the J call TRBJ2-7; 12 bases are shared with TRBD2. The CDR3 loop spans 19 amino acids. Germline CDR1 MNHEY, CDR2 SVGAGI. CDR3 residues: CASSSTGLAGVQGSYEHYF. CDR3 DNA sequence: TGTGCCAGTAGTTCTACGGGACTAGCGGGTGTTCAGGGCTCCTACGAGCACTACTTC.

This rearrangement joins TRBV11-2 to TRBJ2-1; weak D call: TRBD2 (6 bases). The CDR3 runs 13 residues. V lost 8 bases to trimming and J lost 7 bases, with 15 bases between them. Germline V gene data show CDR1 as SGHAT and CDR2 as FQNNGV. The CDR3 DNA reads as TGTGCCAGCTCAGCGGGCCCTGGGAATGAGCAGTTCTTC. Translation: CASSAGPGNEQFF.

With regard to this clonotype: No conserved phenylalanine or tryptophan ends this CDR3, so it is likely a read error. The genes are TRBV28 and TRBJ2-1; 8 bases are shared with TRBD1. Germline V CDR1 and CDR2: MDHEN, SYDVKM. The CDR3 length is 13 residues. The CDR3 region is CDSTPDRDNEQFS. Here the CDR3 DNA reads TGTGACAGCACTCCGGACAGGGACAATGAGCAGTTCTCC.

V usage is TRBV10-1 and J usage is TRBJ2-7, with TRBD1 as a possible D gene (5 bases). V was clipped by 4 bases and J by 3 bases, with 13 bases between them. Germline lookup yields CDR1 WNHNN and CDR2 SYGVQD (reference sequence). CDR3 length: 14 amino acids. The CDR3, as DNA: TGCGCCAGCAGTGGGGGCAGTGGAGTCTACGAGCAGTACTTC. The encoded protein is CASSGGSGVYEQYF.

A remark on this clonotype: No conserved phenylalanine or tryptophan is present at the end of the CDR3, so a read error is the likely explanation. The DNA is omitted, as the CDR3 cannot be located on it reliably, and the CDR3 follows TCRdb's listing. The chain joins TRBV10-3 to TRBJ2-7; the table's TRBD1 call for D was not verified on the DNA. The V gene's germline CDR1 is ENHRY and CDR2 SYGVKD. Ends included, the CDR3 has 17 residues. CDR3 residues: CAISVLPPGQGFGEQCS.

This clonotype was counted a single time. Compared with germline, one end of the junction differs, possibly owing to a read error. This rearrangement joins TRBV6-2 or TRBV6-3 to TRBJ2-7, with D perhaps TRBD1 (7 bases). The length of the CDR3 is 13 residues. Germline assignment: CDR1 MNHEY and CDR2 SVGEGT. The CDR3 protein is CVSSYGGGGEQYF. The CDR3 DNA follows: TGTGTCAGCAGTTATGGAGGGGGCGGCGAGCAGTACTTC.

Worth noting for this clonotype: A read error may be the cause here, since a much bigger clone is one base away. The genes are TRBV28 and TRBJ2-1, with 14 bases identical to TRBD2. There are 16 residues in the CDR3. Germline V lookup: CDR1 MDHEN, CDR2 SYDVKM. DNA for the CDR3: TGTGCCGGCAGCTCAGCCCGGACTAGCGGGGGGTATGAGCAGTTCTTC. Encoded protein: CAGSSARTSGGYEQFF. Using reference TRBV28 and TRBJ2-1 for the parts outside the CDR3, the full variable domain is DVKVTQSSRYLVKRTGEKVFLECVQDMDHENMFWYRQDPGLGLRLIYFSYDVKMKEKGDIPEGYSVSREKKERFSLILESASTNQTSMYLCAGSSARTSGGYEQFFGPGTRLTVL.

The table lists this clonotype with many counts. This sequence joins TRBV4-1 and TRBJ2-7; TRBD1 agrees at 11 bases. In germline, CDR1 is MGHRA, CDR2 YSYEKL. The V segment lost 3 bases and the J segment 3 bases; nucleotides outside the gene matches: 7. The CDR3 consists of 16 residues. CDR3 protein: CASSQTTGTGGYEQYF. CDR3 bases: TGCGCCAGCAGCCAGACCACCGGGACAGGGGGCTACGAGCAGTACTTC.

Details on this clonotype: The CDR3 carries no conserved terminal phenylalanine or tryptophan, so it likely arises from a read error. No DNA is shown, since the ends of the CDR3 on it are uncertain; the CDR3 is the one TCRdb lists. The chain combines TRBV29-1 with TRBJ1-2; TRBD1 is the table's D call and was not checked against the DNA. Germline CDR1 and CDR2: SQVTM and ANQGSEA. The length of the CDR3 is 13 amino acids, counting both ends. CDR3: CSVGELANYGYIL.

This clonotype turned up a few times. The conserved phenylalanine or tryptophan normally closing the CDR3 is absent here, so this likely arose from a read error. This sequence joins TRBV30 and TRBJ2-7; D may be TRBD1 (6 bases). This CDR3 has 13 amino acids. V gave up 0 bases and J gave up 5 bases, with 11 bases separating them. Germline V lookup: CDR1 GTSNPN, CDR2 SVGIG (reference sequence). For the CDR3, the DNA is TGTGCCTGGAGTGTAGGACAGACCCACGAGCAGTACTCC. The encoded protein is CAWSVGQTHEQYS.

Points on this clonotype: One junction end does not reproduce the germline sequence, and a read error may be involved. CDR3 nucleotide sequence: TGTGCCGTCAGTGGCCCTGAGGCCCATGAGCAGTTCTTC. Its translation: CAVSGPEAHEQFF. V is TRBV10-3 and J is TRBJ2-1; the D is unclear. The CDR3 runs 13 residues. Germline CDR1 and CDR2: ENHRY and SYGVKD.

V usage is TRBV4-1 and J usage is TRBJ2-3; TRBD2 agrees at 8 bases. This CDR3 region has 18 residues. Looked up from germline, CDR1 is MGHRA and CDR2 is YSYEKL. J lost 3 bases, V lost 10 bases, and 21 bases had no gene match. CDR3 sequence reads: CAKSQTGTSGRVTDTQYF. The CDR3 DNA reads TGCGCCAAGAGCCAGACCGGGACTAGTGGGAGGGTTACAGATACGCAGTATTTT.

CDR3 sequence reads: CSGTTSVIQEQYF. The CDR3 bases are TGCAGCGGAACGACTAGCGTGATTCAAGAGCAGTACTTC. This sequence joins TRBV29-1 and TRBJ2-7; 8 nucleotides align to TRBD2. Germline lookup yields CDR1 SQVTM and CDR2 ANQGSEA. The CDR3 runs 13 residues. After removal of 7 bases from V and 7 bases from J, the junction contained 12 bases not matched to a gene.

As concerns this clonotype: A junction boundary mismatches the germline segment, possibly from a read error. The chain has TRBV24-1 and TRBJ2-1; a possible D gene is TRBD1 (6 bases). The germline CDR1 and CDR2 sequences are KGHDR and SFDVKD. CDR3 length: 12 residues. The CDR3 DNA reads TGTGCCACCCGTGAGACAGGAGATGAGCAGTTCTTC. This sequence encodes CATRETGDEQFF.